Included here is one T cell receptor beta chain sequence, with context. What it binds is unknown. The data were taken from a study of cytomegalovirus exposure and HLA in healthy donors. A multiplex PCR was run with 60 Vbeta primers and 13 Jbeta primers. Produced via immunoSEQ multiplex PCR; TCRdb's table is partial and in-frame only. This sample has 150,000 or so clones; under 80% occur once, and the top ten carry 2% to 3%. From germline, CDR1 is SGHAT and CDR2 FQNNGV. The CDR3 is made up of 15 amino acids. V lost 5 bases to trimming and J lost 2 bases; unmatched junction nucleotides: 4. Study findings and constraints: Researchers reported in a later analysis that a missense DCLRE1C variant was tied to TCR beta V- and J-gene trimming. Sequencing probably produced one cluster of sequence variants that were highly shared. Among immune exposure information, only CMV serostatus was available. Most of the TCR beta V segments (in an earlier analysis) were productive either about 87% or about 30% of the time.

J is TRBJ2-3 and V is TRBV11-2; 10 nucleotides match TRBD2. Input material: PBMCs. The TCR sequence derives from a human donor in good health. The chain's CDR3 is CASSPSGGDTDTQYF. The DNA for the CDR3 is TGTGCCAGCAGCCCCAGCGGGGGGGACACAGATACGCAGTATTTT.